The 13 T cell receptor beta chains reported below all come from one sample, sequenced in a study of beta chain features in type 1 diabetes. Study findings and constraints: Type 1 diabetes patients had moderately but significantly shorter TCRB CDR3s in all four CD4+ subsets.

Expressed TCRB transcripts got sequenced, as all isolated RNA was reverse transcribed. Some clones are missing from TCRdb's copy, which holds only in-frame ones; the method was immunoSEQ multiplex PCR. In the table there are about 650,000 clones, around 12% of which are singletons. Antigens of these TCRs are unknown. Sequencing was performed on naive CD4+ T cells from blood. Receptors originate from a man under 40 with type 1 diabetes.

On this clone: Distinct nucleotide sequences in the sample also encode this CDR3. Here the CDR3 reads CASSQDGTNQPQHF. The DNA for the CDR3 is TGTGCCAGCAGCCAAGATGGGACCAATCAGCCCCAGCATTTT. The rearrangement uses TRBV4-2 and TRBJ1-5, with D perhaps TRBD1 (5 bases). V lost 0 bases and J lost 3, with 6 bases in between. The CDR3 length is 14 residues. Germline CDR1 and CDR2: LGHNA and YNFKEQ.

The rearrangement links TRBV6-1 to TRBJ1-5; D is possibly TRBD1 (5 bases). The V gene's germline CDR1 is MNHNS and CDR2 SASEGT. Between the trimmed V and J ends, which lost 4 bases and 1 base, there was a span of 5 bases. The CDR3 is 13 residues long. The CDR3 DNA reads TGTGCCAGCAGTGGGGGGAGCAATCAGCCCCAGCATTTT. Residues: CASSGGSNQPQHF.

With regard to this clone: This specimen includes other DNA sequences encoding the same CDR3. The chain links TRBV5-1 to TRBJ1-6; 11 positions agree with TRBD1. The length of the CDR3 is 15 residues. The V segment lost 0 bases and the J segment 8 bases; nucleotides outside the gene matches: 1. Germline V gives CDR1 SGHRS, CDR2 YFSETQ. CDR3 in amino acids: CASSLVGQGDSPLHF. The DNA of the CDR3 is TGCGCCAGCAGCTTGGTGGGACAGGGGGATTCACCCCTCCACTTT.

This sequence joins TRBV12-2 and TRBJ1-4. TRBV12-2 constitutes a pseudogene. CDR3 length: 8 residues. This CDR3 is CATRDPVF. The CDR3 nucleotides read TGTGCAACTCGGGATCCCGTTTTT.

The chain recombines TRBV7-9 with TRBJ2-3; D not certain. The CDR3 runs 14 residues. Trimming pared 5 bases from V and 6 bases from J, leaving 15 bases between. Germline V gives CDR1 SEHNR, CDR2 FQNEAQ (reference sequence). CDR3 in DNA: TGTGCCAGCAGCCCCGGACGAGCCCCGGATACGCAGTATTTT. Amino acid sequence: CASSPGRAPDTQYF.

The CDR3 loop is CASSWERGNEQFF. The CDR3 DNA reads TGTGCCAGCAGTTGGGAGCGGGGCAATGAGCAGTTCTTC. V usage is TRBV6-5 and J usage is TRBJ2-1, with 7 bases aligning to TRBD2. Germline assignment: CDR1 MNHEY and CDR2 SVGAGI. The CDR3 totals 13 residues. V lost 4 bases to trimming and J lost 6 bases; unmatched junction nucleotides: 3.

This clone was seen a handful of times. The rearrangement joins TRBV2 to TRBJ1-4; D call uncertain. CDR1 and CDR2 from the germline V gene are SNHLY and FYNNEI. The CDR3 totals 14 residues. V lost 6 bases, J lost 3 bases, and 11 bases lay in between. CDR3 coding DNA: TGTGCCAGCAGAGGGCCGCAGGCTAATGAAAAACTGTTTTTT. Protein product: CASRGPQANEKLFF.

This chain connects TRBV11-2 to TRBJ2-7; D might be TRBD2 (5 bases). The CDR3 runs 12 residues. Germline values: CDR1 SGHAT, CDR2 FQNNGV. Between the trimmed V and J ends, which lost 4 bases and 3 bases, there was a span of 7 bases. CDR3 DNA: TGTGCCAGCAGCTCGGAGGTCTACGAGCAGTACTTC. Protein sequence: CASSSEVYEQYF.

V is TRBV14 and J is TRBJ2-7, with 10 bases fitting TRBD1. The germline gives CDR1 SGHDN, CDR2 FVKESK. The V and J ends lost 4 bases and 5 bases, in that order; junction bases with no gene match: 8. This CDR3 contains 15 residues. This chain's CDR3 is CASSPRQGARNEQYF. The CDR3 coding sequence is TGTGCCAGCAGCCCGCGACAGGGGGCGAGGAACGAGCAGTACTTC.

The chain recombines TRBV5-1 with TRBJ2-7; 8 bases agree with TRBD2. The germline gives CDR1 SGHRS, CDR2 YFSETQ. The CDR3 spans 15 residues. The ends lost 0 bases at V and 2 bases at J; junction bases unmatched: 4. The CDR3 coding sequence is TGCGCCAGCAGCTTGGGAGCTAGCGGGCCCTACGAGCAGTACTTC. Encoded protein: CASSLGASGPYEQYF. Together with reference TRBV5-1 and TRBJ2-7, the CDR3 gives the full variable domain: KAGVTQTPRYLIKTRGQQVTLSCSPISGHRSVSWYQQTPGQGLQFLFEYFSETQRNKGNFPGRFSGRQFSNSRSEMNVSTLELGDSALYLCASSLGASGPYEQYFGPGTRLTVT.

This clone appeared a few times. The V call is TRBV7-9, the J call TRBJ2-7; TRBD1 agrees at 7 bases. Germline CDR1 is SEHNR and CDR2 is FQNEAQ (reference sequence). The CDR3 runs to 15 residues. V shed 5 bases and J 6 bases; nucleotides not matched to a gene: 13. CDR3 sequence: CASSPGGPVTREQYF. The CDR3 DNA is TGTGCCAGCAGCCCAGGGGGACCAGTCACCCGCGAGCAGTACTTC.

This clone was recorded a few times. CDR3 DNA: TGCGCCAGCAGCTTGGGACAGGGCGGAGATACGCAGTATTTT. Encoded protein: CASSLGQGGDTQYF. The V call is TRBV5-1, the J call TRBJ2-3; 7 nucleotides agree with TRBD1. Unmatched junction bases numbered 3, after V lost 0 bases and J lost 5 bases. Germline values: CDR1 SGHRS, CDR2 YFSETQ. CDR3 length: 14 amino acids.

This chain connects TRBV7-9 to TRBJ2-7; possibly TRBD2 for D (6 bases). The germline CDR1 and CDR2 sequences are SEHNR and FQNEAQ (reference sequence). The V gene lost 0 bases and the J gene lost 0 bases, with 12 bases spanning the gap. This CDR3 has 16 residues. The CDR3 coding sequence is TGTGCCAGCAGCTTAGCTATAGGGGAGGACTCCTACGAGCAGTACTTC. Protein: CASSLAIGEDSYEQYF.